The sequence of this TCR beta chain was determined in a study of control samples from healthy donors and cancer patients. The repertoire was sequenced with immunoSEQ multiplex PCR; TCRdb's copy has only in-frame clones and lacks some. The sample includes about 140,000 clones, 90% to 95% seen only once; the top ten take around 13%. In germline, CDR1 is MNHEY, CDR2 SVGAGI. CDR3 size: 13 residues. Trimming left V 6 bases short and J 6 bases short, with 15 bases between. The receptor's source is a middle-aged man in good health. Sequenced input: blood. V and J are TRBV6-5 and TRBJ2-7; D perhaps matches TRBD2 (5 bases). The CDR3 nucleotides are TGTGCCAGCAGAACCATTCTAGCTCGCGAGCAGTACTTC. Its protein is CASRTILAREQYF.